This T cell receptor beta chain is from a study of T-cell reconstitution after alpha-beta-depleted transplantation in children. The CDR3 extends over 13 amino acids. Trimming pared 3 bases from V and 4 bases from J, leaving 11 bases between. Germline assignment: CDR1 GTSNPN and CDR2 SVGIG (reference sequence). Unique molecular identifiers tagged the TCRbeta library. One entry per CDR3 protein results from TCRdb running MiXCR on the PCR reads. The sample consists of approximately 520,000 distinct CDR3 sequences, 32% of them appearing once. This sequence originates from a human donor who donated a stem cell graft to a child with aplastic anemia. This chain joins TRBV30 and TRBJ2-3, with D maybe TRBD2 (6 bases). The source material was PBMCs from the stem cell graft donor, sampled from the stem cell graft. CDR3 protein: CAWRFAGSDTQYF. DNA for the CDR3: TGTGCCTGGAGGTTTGCGGGATCAGATACGCAGTATTTT.